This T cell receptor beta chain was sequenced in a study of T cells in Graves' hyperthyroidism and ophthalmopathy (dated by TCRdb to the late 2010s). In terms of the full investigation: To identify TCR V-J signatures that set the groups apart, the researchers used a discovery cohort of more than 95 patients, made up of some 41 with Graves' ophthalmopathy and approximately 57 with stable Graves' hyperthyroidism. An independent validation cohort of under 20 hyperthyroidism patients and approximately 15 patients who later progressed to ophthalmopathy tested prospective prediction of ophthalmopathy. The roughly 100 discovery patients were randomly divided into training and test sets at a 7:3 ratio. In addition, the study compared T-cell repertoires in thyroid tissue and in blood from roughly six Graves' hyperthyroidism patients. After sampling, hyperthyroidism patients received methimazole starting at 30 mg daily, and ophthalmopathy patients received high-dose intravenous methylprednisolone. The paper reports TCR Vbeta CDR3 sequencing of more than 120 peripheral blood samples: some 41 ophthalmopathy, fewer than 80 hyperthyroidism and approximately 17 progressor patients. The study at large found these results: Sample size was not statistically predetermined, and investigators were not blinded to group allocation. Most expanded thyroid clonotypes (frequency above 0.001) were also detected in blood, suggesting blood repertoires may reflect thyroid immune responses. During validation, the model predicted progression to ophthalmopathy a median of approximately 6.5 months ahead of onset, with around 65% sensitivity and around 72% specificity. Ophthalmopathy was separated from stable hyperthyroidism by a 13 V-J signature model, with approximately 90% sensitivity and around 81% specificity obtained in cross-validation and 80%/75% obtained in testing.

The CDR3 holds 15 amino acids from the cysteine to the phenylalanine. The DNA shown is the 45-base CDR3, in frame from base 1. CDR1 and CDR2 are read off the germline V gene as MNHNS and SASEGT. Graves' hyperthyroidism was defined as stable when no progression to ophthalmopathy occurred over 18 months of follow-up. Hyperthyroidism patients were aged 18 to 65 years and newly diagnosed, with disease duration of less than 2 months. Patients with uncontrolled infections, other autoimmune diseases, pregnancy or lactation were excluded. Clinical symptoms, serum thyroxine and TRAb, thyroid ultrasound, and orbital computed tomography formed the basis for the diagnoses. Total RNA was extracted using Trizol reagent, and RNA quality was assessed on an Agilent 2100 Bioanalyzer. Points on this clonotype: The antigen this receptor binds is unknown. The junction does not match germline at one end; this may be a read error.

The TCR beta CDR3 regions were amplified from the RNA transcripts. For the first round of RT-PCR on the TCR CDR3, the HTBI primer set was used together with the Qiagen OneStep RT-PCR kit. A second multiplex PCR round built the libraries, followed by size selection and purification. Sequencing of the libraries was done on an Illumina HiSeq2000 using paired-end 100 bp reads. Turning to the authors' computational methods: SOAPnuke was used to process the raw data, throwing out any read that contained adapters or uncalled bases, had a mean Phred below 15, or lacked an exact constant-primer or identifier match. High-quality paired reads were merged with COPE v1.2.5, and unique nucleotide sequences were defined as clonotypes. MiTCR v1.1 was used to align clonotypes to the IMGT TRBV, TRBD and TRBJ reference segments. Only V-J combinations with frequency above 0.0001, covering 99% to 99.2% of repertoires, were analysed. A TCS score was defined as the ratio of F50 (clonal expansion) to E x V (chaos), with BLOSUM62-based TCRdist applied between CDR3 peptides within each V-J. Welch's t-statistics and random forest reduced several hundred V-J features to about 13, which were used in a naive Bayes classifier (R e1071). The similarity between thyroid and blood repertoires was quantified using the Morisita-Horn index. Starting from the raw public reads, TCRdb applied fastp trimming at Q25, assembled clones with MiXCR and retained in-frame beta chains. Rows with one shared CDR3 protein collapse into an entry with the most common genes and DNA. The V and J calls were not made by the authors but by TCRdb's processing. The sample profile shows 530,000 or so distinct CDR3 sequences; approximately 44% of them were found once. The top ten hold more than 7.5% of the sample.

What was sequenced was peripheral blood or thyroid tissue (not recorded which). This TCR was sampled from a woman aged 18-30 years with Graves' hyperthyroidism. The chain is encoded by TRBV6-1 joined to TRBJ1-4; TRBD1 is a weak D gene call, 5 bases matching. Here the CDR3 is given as CASSDGTAPNEELFF. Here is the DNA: TGTGCCAGCAGTGATGGGACCGCTCCTAATGAAGAACTGTTTTTT.